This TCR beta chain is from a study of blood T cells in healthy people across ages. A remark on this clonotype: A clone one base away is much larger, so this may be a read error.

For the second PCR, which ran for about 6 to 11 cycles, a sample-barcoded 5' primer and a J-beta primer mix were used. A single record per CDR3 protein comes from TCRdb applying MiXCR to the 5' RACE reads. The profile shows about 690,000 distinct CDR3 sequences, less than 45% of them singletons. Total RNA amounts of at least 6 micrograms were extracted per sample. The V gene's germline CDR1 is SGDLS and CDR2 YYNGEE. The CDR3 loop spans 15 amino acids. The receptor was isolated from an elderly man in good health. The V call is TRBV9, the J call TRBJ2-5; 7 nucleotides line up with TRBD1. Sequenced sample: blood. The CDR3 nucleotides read TGTGCCAGCAACGTAGGAGGACAGGACCAAGAGACCCAGTACTTC. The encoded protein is CASNVGGQDQETQYF.